The following is a T cell receptor (beta chain) sequence with its context. This entry is derived from a study of blood T cell repertoires in COVID-19. On the study more broadly: Acute and convalescent COVID-19 samples came from the United States, Italy and Spain. Sample material is recorded as cDNA or gDNA derived from T cells, B-cell-depleted T cells, or PBMCs.

Seattle cases were enrolled at active infection and followed longitudinally. Germline CDR1 MNHEY, CDR2 SMNVEV (reference sequence). Trimming pared 5 bases from V and 8 bases from J, leaving 15 bases between. The CDR3 runs 13 residues. Study processing details: It was from reference gene primer amplification that nucleated cell counts were estimated. Produced via immunoSEQ multiplex PCR; TCRdb's table is partial and in-frame only. That table gives V, J and clone size, and the DNA gave D and trimming. The repertoire consists of some 60,000 clones, with over 60% occurring once and the leading ten covering roughly a fifth.

The material sequenced was peripheral blood. The sequence was obtained from a young man with COVID-19, enrolled during active disease. The rearrangement joins TRBV27 to TRBJ1-2; D ambiguous. The CDR3 DNA follows: TGTGCCAGCAGTCCTGATCGGCGGAGAGGCTACACCTTC. It specifies CASSPDRRRGYTF.